What follows are 28 T cell receptor beta chains derived from one specimen sequenced in a study of T cell responses to AZD1222 COVID-19 vaccine. The assay was immunoSEQ multiplex PCR, and TCRdb's table has in-frame clones only and misses some. The sample includes about 140,000 clones, approximately 86% of them seen just once. Sample: peripheral blood, taken on day 0 of AZD1222 vaccination. The receptors were gathered from an adult in good health.

The chain employs TRBV19 and TRBJ1-2; D is unclear. The germline V gene has CDR1 LNHDA and CDR2 SQIVND (reference sequence). CDR3 length: 14 residues. Between the trimmed V and J ends, which lost 3 bases and 4 bases, there was a span of 12 bases. CDR3 sequence: CASSIPVNRYGYTF. CDR3 in DNA: TGTGCCAGTAGTATTCCTGTCAACCGCTATGGCTACACCTTC.

The chain recombines TRBV27 with TRBJ2-1, with D perhaps matching TRBD2 (5 bases). There are 17 residues in the CDR3. CDR1 is MNHEY and CDR2 is SMNVEV in the germline V gene (reference sequence). Trimming took 2 bases from V and 6 from J, leaving 20 bases between them. The CDR3 here is CASSLGLGNGGVNEQFF. In DNA, the CDR3 is TGTGCCAGCAGTTTAGGTCTAGGGAACGGAGGCGTCAATGAGCAGTTCTTC.

The chain uses TRBV7-9 and TRBJ1-5, with a possible D match to TRBD1 (6 bases). This CDR3 spans 13 amino acids. V was shortened by 5 bases and J by 4 bases, with 9 bases between the two germline ends. Germline values: CDR1 SEHNR, CDR2 FQNEAQ (reference sequence). Here the CDR3 reads CASSGTTNQPQHF. The CDR3 DNA sequence: TGTGCCAGCAGCGGGACAACAAATCAGCCCCAGCATTTT. The variable domain in full, completed from reference TRBV7-9 and TRBJ1-5, reads DTGVSQNPRHKITKRGQNVTFRCDPISEHNRLYWYRQTLGQGPEFLTYFQNEAQLEKSRLLSDRFSAERPKGSFSTLEIQRTEQGDSAMYLCASSGTTNQPQHFGDGTRLSIL.

The chain links TRBV10-3 to TRBJ2-2; D is undetermined. The CDR3 has 15 residues. The germline CDR1 and CDR2 sequences are ENHRY and SYGVKD. Trimming cost V 0 bases and J 6 bases, with 11 bases left between them. This chain's CDR3 is CAISESNQEAGELFF. CDR3 in DNA: TGTGCCATCAGTGAGTCGAATCAGGAAGCCGGGGAGCTGTTTTTT.

This clone was recorded once. The chain employs TRBV10-1 and TRBJ2-1, with D perhaps matching TRBD2 (5 bases). Trimming stripped 6 bases from V and 5 bases from J, with 20 bases between. CDR1 and CDR2 (germline): WNHNN, SYGVQD (reference sequence). The CDR3 covers 16 residues. CDR3 in DNA: TGCGCCAGCAGCCGCGGACTCTCTTGGGGTAACAATGAGCAGTTCTTC. Translated: CASSRGLSWGNNEQFF.

The V gene is TRBV27, the J gene TRBJ2-1; D gene unclear. Germline loops: CDR1 MNHEY, CDR2 SMNVEV (reference sequence). The V and J ends lost 2 bases and 8 bases respectively, with 13 bases between them. The CDR3 totals 14 residues. The CDR3 coding sequence is TGTGCCAGCAGTTTAGGAGTCGTATTAGATGAGCAGTTCTTC. Its protein product is CASSLGVVLDEQFF.

The CDR3 loop is CARSWLPGEKLFF. The CDR3 DNA follows: TGTGCCAGAAGCTGGCTTCCTGGCGAAAAACTGTTTTTT. The chain uses TRBV5-3 and TRBJ1-4; the D is unclear. TRBV5-3 is marked as an open reading frame, function uncertain. This CDR3 spans 13 amino acids. The V end lost 3 bases, the J end lost 8 bases, and 11 bases lay between the germline ends.

In DNA form, the CDR3 reads TGTGCCAGCAGTGACTCTAGCGAGCGGGAGGGCCTTGTGACAGATACGCAGTATTTT. Protein product: CASSDSSEREGLVTDTQYF. This chain connects TRBV6-4 to TRBJ2-3; 10 positions agree with TRBD2. The CDR3 sequence is 19 residues long. From germline, CDR1 is MRHNA and CDR2 SNTAGT. V lost 0 bases and J lost 3; bases outside the gene matches: 12.

V is TRBV30 and J is TRBJ2-2; 13 positions match TRBD2. This CDR3 spans 14 amino acids. V lost 3 bases and J lost 6; bases outside the gene matches: 1. CDR1 and CDR2 (germline): GTSNPN, SVGIG (reference sequence). CDR3 DNA sequence: TGTGCCTGGAGCACTAGCGGGAGGGCCGGGGAGCTGTTTTTT. Translated: CAWSTSGRAGELFF.

The rearrangement links TRBV28 to TRBJ2-1; no clear D. The ends were cut back, 2 bases at V and 0 bases at J, with 2 bases in the middle. This CDR3 is built from 13 residues. Germline CDR1 MDHEN, CDR2 SYDVKM. As DNA, the CDR3 is TGTGCCAGCAGTTTAAGCTCCTACAATGAGCAGTTCTTC. Its protein is CASSLSSYNEQFF.

This clone was seen just once. The rearrangement uses TRBV7-8 and TRBJ1-2, with D maybe TRBD1 (5 bases). The V gene's germline CDR1 is SGHVS and CDR2 FQNEAQ. V gave up 1 base and J gave up 6 bases, with 9 bases separating them. The length of the CDR3 is 13 residues. The CDR3: CASSLGGRDGYTF. CDR3 nucleotides: TGTGCCAGCAGCTTAGGGGGGAGAGATGGCTACACCTTC.

This clone came up once. This rearrangement joins TRBV4-2 to TRBJ1-4; D perhaps matches TRBD1 (6 bases). Germline V lookup: CDR1 LGHNA, CDR2 YNFKEQ. The CDR3 sequence is 16 residues long. Between the trimmed V and J ends, which lost 2 bases and 8 bases, there was a span of 18 bases. CDR3 residues: CASSQQQGGGQEKLFF. For the CDR3, the DNA is TGTGCCAGCAGCCAACAACAGGGAGGTGGCCAGGAAAAACTGTTTTTT.

The chain employs TRBV6-5 and TRBJ1-1; D is unclear. Germline CDR1 MNHEY, CDR2 SVGAGI. V shed 7 bases and J shed 5 bases, with 14 bases lying between them. There are 13 residues in the CDR3. Written as DNA, the CDR3 is TGTGCCAGCAAGTTCACAGACTCGACTGAAGCTTTCTTT. It codes for CASKFTDSTEAFF.

This rearrangement joins TRBV3-1 (or the pseudogene TRBV3-2) to TRBJ1-2, with D possibly being TRBD1 (5 bases). Germline V gene lookup returns CDR1 LGHDT and CDR2 YNNKEL (reference sequence). CDR3 length equals 17 residues. V was trimmed by 1 base and J by 5 bases, leaving 20 bases between them. The DNA of the CDR3 is TGTGCCAGCAGCCAAGGGGGTCGGGGGTCGAATTCATATGGCTACACCTTC. It specifies CASSQGGRGSNSYGYTF.

The J gene is TRBJ2-7, the V gene TRBV12-3 or TRBV12-4; tentatively, D is TRBD2 (6 bases). The CDR3 totals 13 residues. The V end was cut by 6 bases, the J end by 0 bases, with 9 bases between. The CDR3 DNA reads as TGTGCCAGCAGCCTCGGGGGCTCCTACGAGCAGTACTTC. Translated: CASSLGGSYEQYF.

This clone was picked up a small number of times. This chain joins TRBV11-2 and TRBJ1-6, with TRBD1 matching 10 bases. Trimming at V came to 7 bases and at J to 8 bases, leaving 2 bases not matched to a gene. Per the germline V gene, CDR1 is SGHAT and CDR2 is FQNNGV. The CDR3 runs to 13 residues. CDR3 region: CASTGTGDSPLHF. CDR3 sequence (DNA): TGTGCCAGCACCGGGACAGGGGATTCACCCCTCCACTTT.

The chain employs TRBV7-2 and TRBJ1-2; no clear D gene. Germline CDR1 SGHTA, CDR2 FQGNSA. This CDR3 has 13 amino acids. Trimming removed 5 bases from V and 5 bases from J, with 12 bases in between. CDR3 in DNA: TGTGCCAGCAGCCCCGAGTTGTGGTATGGCTACACCTTC. It encodes CASSPELWYGYTF.

The chain combines TRBV2 with TRBJ1-1; no firm D call. With 3 bases removed from V and 3 bases from J, the gap between germline ends came to 8 bases. Germline CDR1 SNHLY, CDR2 FYNNEI. This CDR3 region has 13 residues. CDR3 in amino acids: CASSERWDTEAFF. In nucleotides, the CDR3 is TGTGCCAGCAGTGAGAGGTGGGACACTGAAGCTTTCTTT.

The genes are TRBV3-1 (or the pseudogene TRBV3-2) and TRBJ1-1; D unresolved. V was pared by 0 bases and J by 0 bases, with 14 bases between. This CDR3 is built from 17 residues. Germline lookup yields CDR1 LGHDT and CDR2 YNNKEL (reference sequence). The CDR3 here is CASSQDDDVPLNTEAFF. The CDR3 bases are TGTGCCAGCAGCCAAGACGATGATGTGCCTTTGAACACTGAAGCTTTCTTT.

This sequence joins TRBV30 and TRBJ1-2; D might be TRBD1 (6 bases). Trimming left V 6 bases short and J 1 base short, with 12 bases between. The CDR3 runs 13 residues. In germline, CDR1 is GTSNPN, CDR2 SVGIG (reference sequence). In nucleotides, the CDR3 is TGTGCCTGCCGAGGGGGACATAACTATGGCTACACCTTC. This gives the protein CACRGGHNYGYTF.

The chain uses TRBV6-2 or TRBV6-3 and TRBJ2-3; no clear D. CDR1 MNHEY and CDR2 SVGEGT come from the germline V gene. The CDR3 is made up of 14 amino acids. Trimming took 6 bases from V and 0 from J, leaving 10 bases between them. CDR3 loop: CASSGQPSTDTQYF. CDR3 nucleotides: TGTGCCAGCAGCGGGCAGCCAAGCACAGATACGCAGTATTTT.

This clone came up once. The chain carries TRBV10-3 and TRBJ1-4; TRBD1 matches at 7 bases. CDR3 length: 13 residues. The germline V gene encodes CDR1 ENHRY and CDR2 SYGVKD. J gave up 8 bases and V 3 bases, and 3 bases lay outside the gene matches. CDR3 sequence reads: CAISDRGGEKLFF. Here the CDR3 DNA reads TGTGCCATCAGTGACAGGGGGGGGGAAAAACTGTTTTTT.

The V gene is TRBV9, the J gene TRBJ2-7; D is possibly TRBD2 (6 bases). V lost 4 bases and J 3 bases, leaving 20 bases between the germline ends. The CDR3 covers 16 residues. In germline, CDR1 is SGDLS, CDR2 YYNGEE. CDR3 region: CASSPSARGGIYEQYF. CDR3 sequence (DNA): TGTGCCAGCAGCCCCTCCGCCCGGGGCGGGATCTACGAGCAGTACTTC.

This sequence joins TRBV29-1 and TRBJ2-1, with TRBD2 identical over 7 bases. The CDR3 totals 14 residues. The ends lost 6 bases at V and 0 bases at J; junction bases unmatched: 5. The germline CDR1 and CDR2 sequences are SQVTM and ANQGSEA. CDR3 sequence: CSVDRTSSYNEQFF. CDR3 coding DNA: TGCAGCGTGGATAGGACTAGCTCCTACAATGAGCAGTTCTTC.

The gene calls are TRBV2 and TRBJ2-4; 7 bases are a match to TRBD1. The CDR3 is 13 residues long. After removal of 3 bases from V and 9 bases from J, the junction contained 5 bases not matched to a gene. The V gene's germline CDR1 is SNHLY and CDR2 FYNNEI. The CDR3 DNA is TGTGCCAGCAGTGATGGGACAGTGGCCATTCAGTACTTC. Residues: CASSDGTVAIQYF.

The chain couples TRBV6-5 to TRBJ1-5, with D uncertain. CDR1 MNHEY and CDR2 SVGAGI come from the germline V gene. V was cut by 7 bases and J by 6 bases, with 16 bases left in between. CDR3 length equals 14 residues. CDR3: CASTSESGIQPQHF. CDR3 in DNA: TGTGCCAGCACCAGCGAGTCGGGGATTCAGCCCCAGCATTTT.

V gene TRBV7-8 combines with J gene TRBJ1-2; no firm D call. The CDR3 runs 12 residues. Looked up from germline, CDR1 is SGHVS and CDR2 is FQNEAQ. Deletions cut 5 bases from V and 5 bases from J, with 9 bases between. The CDR3 loop reads CASSQRDYGYTF. CDR3 DNA: TGTGCCAGCAGCCAAAGAGATTATGGCTACACCTTC.

The J gene is TRBJ2-3, the V gene TRBV4-3, with 7 bases lining up with TRBD2. Germline lookup yields CDR1 LGHNA and CDR2 YSLEER. The V and J ends lost 4 bases and 7 bases, in that order; junction bases with no gene match: 11. The CDR3 sequence is 15 residues long. CDR3 loop: CASSLEREGSNTQYF. The CDR3 DNA reads TGCGCCAGCAGCCTGGAGCGGGAAGGCAGTAATACGCAGTATTTT.